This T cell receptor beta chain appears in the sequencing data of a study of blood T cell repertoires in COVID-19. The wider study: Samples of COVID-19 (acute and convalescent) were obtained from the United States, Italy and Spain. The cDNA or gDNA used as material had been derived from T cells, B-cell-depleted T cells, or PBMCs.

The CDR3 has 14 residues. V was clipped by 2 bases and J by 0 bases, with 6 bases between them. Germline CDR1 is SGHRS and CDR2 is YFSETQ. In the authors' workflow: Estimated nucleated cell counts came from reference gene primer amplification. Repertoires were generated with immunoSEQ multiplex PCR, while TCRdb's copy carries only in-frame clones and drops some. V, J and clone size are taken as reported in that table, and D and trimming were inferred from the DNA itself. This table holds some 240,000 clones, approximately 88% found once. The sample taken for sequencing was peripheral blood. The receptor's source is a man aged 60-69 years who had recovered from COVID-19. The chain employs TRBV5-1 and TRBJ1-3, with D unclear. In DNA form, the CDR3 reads TGCGCCAGCAGCTTTGAGGGCTCTGGAAACACCATATATTTT. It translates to CASSFEGSGNTIYF.